Listed below are T cell receptor beta chains from one sample, sequenced in a study of blood T cell repertoires in COVID-19. Profiled with immunoSEQ multiplex PCR; TCRdb holds only in-frame clones, not every one. The sample lists 210,000 or so clones, 75% to 90% occurring once. The sequenced material came from PBMCs or T cells enriched from blood (not recorded which). The receptors were gathered from a woman in her twenties or thirties who had been exposed to COVID-19. The CDR3 runs from the conserved cysteine through the conserved F or W. A D gene is named only where the DNA matches it firmly. Clone size is stated in some rows and not others, as once, few, many or a class when expanded.

abundance	d_gene	v_gene	j_gene	CDR3nt	CDR3aa
.	TRBD1	TRBV5-5	TRBJ1-6	TGTGCCAGCAGCCGGACAGGCCCTAGCTCCTATAATTCACCCCTCCACTTT	CASSRTGPSSYNSPLHF
once	TRBD1	TRBV11-3	TRBJ2-5	TGTGCCAGCAGCCCAAGCCTCCCCGGACAGGGGGCGGGGGAGACCCAGTACTTC	CASSPSLPGQGAGETQYF
.	.	TRBV29-1	TRBJ2-2	TGCAGCGTGGACAGCACCGGGGAGCTGTTTTTT	CSVDSTGELFF
.	TRBD1	TRBV5-1	TRBJ1-1	TGCGCCAGCAGCTTGGGGCAGGGGGCAGGGGACACTGAAGCTTTCTTT	CASSLGQGAGDTEAFF
.	TRBD1	TRBV7-8	TRBJ1-1	TGTGCCAGCAGCCCAGGCGGGGACAGGGTAGACACTGAAGCTTTCTTT	CASSPGGDRVDTEAFF
.	.	TRBV7-9	TRBJ2-7	TGTGCCAGCAGCCAAGACGGGGTCTTAAGCTACGAGCAGTACTTC	CASSQDGVLSYEQYF
.	TRBD1	TRBV19	TRBJ1-4	TGTGCCTCGCACCAGGGGGCCGGGGGCCAAAAACTGTTTTTT	CASHQGAGGQKLFF
.	TRBD1	TRBV11-2	TRBJ2-1	TGTGCCAGCAGCTCGCGACAGGGGGGTTACAATGAGCAGTTCTTC	CASSSRQGGYNEQFF
once	.	TRBV2	TRBJ2-7	TGTGCCAGCAGTGCAGGGAAGGGGCCCTCCTACGAGCAGTACTTC	CASSAGKGPSYEQYF
.	TRBD2	TRBV6-1	TRBJ2-7	TGTGCCAGCAGTGATAGTAGCGGGAGTTCCCACGAGCAGTACTTC	CASSDSSGSSHEQYF
.	TRBD2	TRBV10-1	TRBJ2-5	TGCGCCAGCAGTGATCTCCCAGCGGGAGGCCCGGAAGAGACCCAGTACTTC	CASSDLPAGGPEETQYF
.	.	TRBV12-3/TRBV12-4	TRBJ1-1	TGTGCCAGCAGTTTAGGGGCGAACACTGAAGCTTTCTTT	CASSLGANTEAFF
.	TRBD1	TRBV6-4	TRBJ1-6	TGTGCCAGCAGTATCGGACAGGGCAATTCACCCCTCCACTTT	CASSIGQGNSPLHF
.	.	TRBV9	TRBJ2-3	TGTGCCAGCAGCGTGAGCACTAGCACAGATACGCAGTATTTT	CASSVSTSTDTQYF
.	TRBD2	TRBV7-9	TRBJ2-7	TGTGCCAGCAGCTTATTGTTTAGCGGGAGGCCGACGAACTCCTACGAGCAGTACTTC	CASSLLFSGRPTNSYEQYF
.	TRBD2	TRBV13	TRBJ2-7	TGTGCCAGCAGCTACACAGGGAAACCGGGAGGGTCCTACGAGCAGTACTTC	CASSYTGKPGGSYEQYF
.	.	TRBV11-2	TRBJ2-3	TGTGCCAGCAGCTTCAATTCCCTAGCCGGCACAGATACGCAGTATTTT	CASSFNSLAGTDTQYF
.	.	TRBV5-6	TRBJ2-3	TGTGCCAGCAGCTTGGTAACAGGAAGCACAGATACGCAGTATTTT	CASSLVTGSTDTQYF
.	TRBD2	TRBV6-4	TRBJ2-2	TGTGCCAGCAGTGCCTTACTAGCGGGAGATATCGGGGAGCTGTTTTTT	CASSALLAGDIGELFF
.	.	TRBV28	TRBJ1-6	TGTGCCAGCAGTCCCCAGCGGAATTCACCCCTCCACTTT	CASSPQRNSPLHF
.	TRBD1	TRBV11-2	TRBJ2-7	TGTGCCAGCAGTCTACTAAGGGGGCCAGCCTACGAGCAGTACTTC	CASSLLRGPAYEQYF
.	TRBD2	TRBV4-1	TRBJ2-2	TGCGCCAGCAGCGGAAAAGGGACTAGCGGGAGCACCGGGGAGCTGTTTTTT	CASSGKGTSGSTGELFF
.	TRBD2	TRBV7-2	TRBJ2-5	TGTGCCAGCAGCTTAGGAGGCGCGGGAGTTGGAGAGACCCAGTACTTC	CASSLGGAGVGETQYF
.	TRBD1	TRBV15	TRBJ1-1	TGTGCCACCAGCGGTCGACAGGGGGCGGACACTGAAGCTTTCTTT	CATSGRQGADTEAFF
.	.	TRBV5-4	TRBJ2-2	TGTGCCAGCAGCTTGCCGGACTCGCTAGTAGGGACCGGGGAGCTGTTTTTT	CASSLPDSLVGTGELFF
.	TRBD2	TRBV7-9	TRBJ2-2	TGTGCCAGCAGCTTAGCTATGGGACTAGCGGATAACACCGGGGAGCTGTTTTTT	CASSLAMGLADNTGELFF
.	.	TRBV1	TRBJ2-2	TGCACCAGCAGCCGTCGACTAGCAGACGGCGGGGAGCTGTTTTTT	CTSSRRLADGGELFF